These T cell receptor beta chains were read from a single sample in a study of blood T cell repertoires in COVID-19. The data were produced by immunoSEQ multiplex PCR, yet TCRdb's version contains in-frame clones alone and is incomplete. The table has 130,000 to 150,000 clones, 75% to 90% seen once. The specimen sequenced was peripheral blood. These receptors all come from a man aged 70 or older who had recovered from COVID-19. Both conserved end residues are part of each CDR3. Each record gives: D gene, V gene, clone size, J gene, CDR3 protein, CDR3 DNA. A D gene is named only where the DNA matches it firmly. Clone size is shown for a subset of rows, as once, few, many or a class of expanded clone.

.	TRBV19	.	TRBJ1-4	CASSRGVEEKLFF	TGTGCCAGTAGTAGGGGCGTCGAGGAAAAACTGTTTTTT
.	TRBV6-1	.	TRBJ1-6	CASSESQGFGSPLHF	TGTGCCAGCAGTGAATCGCAGGGGTTTGGTTCACCCCTCCACTTT
.	TRBV7-3	.	TRBJ1-1	CASSLGPSTEAFF	TGTGCCAGCAGTCTGGGGCCTTCCACTGAAGCTTTCTTT
TRBD2	TRBV5-6	.	TRBJ2-7	CASSGAGGRSYEQYF	TGTGCCAGCAGCGGGGCGGGGGGCCGCTCCTACGAGCAGTACTTC
.	TRBV30	once	TRBJ2-7	CAWSVLGGDSYEQYF	TGTGCCTGGAGTGTATTAGGGGGAGACTCCTACGAGCAGTACTTC
.	TRBV7-9	.	TRBJ2-3	CASSGISRIGSGADTQYF	TGTGCCAGCAGCGGGATATCTCGGATAGGGAGTGGCGCAGATACGCAGTATTTT
.	TRBV29-1	many	TRBJ2-5	CSAGGSQETQYF	TGCAGTGCCGGGGGTTCCCAAGAGACCCAGTACTTC
.	TRBV7-9	.	TRBJ2-7	CASSRSLANSYEQYF	TGTGCCAGCAGCCGATCGCTAGCGAACTCCTACGAGCAGTACTTC
.	TRBV11-2	.	TRBJ2-1	CASSTNGPTRDEQFF	TGTGCCAGCAGCACAAACGGGCCCACGAGGGATGAGCAGTTCTTC
.	TRBV27	once	TRBJ2-5	CATARDGTRGGETQYF	TGTGCCACTGCTAGGGACGGAACAAGAGGAGGGGAGACCCAGTACTTC
TRBD1	TRBV30	.	TRBJ1-1	CALLQGALAFF	TGTGCCTTGCTACAGGGGGCACTAGCTTTCTTT
.	TRBV30	.	TRBJ2-7	CAWSVVPGKASYEQYF	TGTGCCTGGAGTGTAGTACCGGGAAAAGCCTCCTACGAGCAGTACTTC
TRBD2	TRBV3-1/TRBV3-2	.	TRBJ2-7	CASSPLPLAGKQYF	TGTGCCAGCAGCCCCCTCCCACTAGCGGGAAAGCAGTACTTC
TRBD1	TRBV7-8	.	TRBJ1-2	CASSLGDRLLGRGYGYTF	TGTGCCAGCAGCTTAGGGGACAGGCTCCTGGGACGGGGGTATGGCTACACCTTC
.	TRBV3-1/TRBV3-2	.	TRBJ2-1	CASSQDFEFGKVNLYNEQFF	TGTGCCAGCAGCCAAGATTTTGAGTTCGGGAAGGTGAACCTATACAATGAGCAGTTCTTC
.	TRBV27	.	TRBJ1-2	CASSNNYGYTF	TGTGCCAGCAGCAATAACTATGGCTACACCTTC
.	TRBV20-1	few	TRBJ2-3	CSARGRDTQYF	TGCAGTGCTAGAGGGCGGGATACGCAGTATTTT